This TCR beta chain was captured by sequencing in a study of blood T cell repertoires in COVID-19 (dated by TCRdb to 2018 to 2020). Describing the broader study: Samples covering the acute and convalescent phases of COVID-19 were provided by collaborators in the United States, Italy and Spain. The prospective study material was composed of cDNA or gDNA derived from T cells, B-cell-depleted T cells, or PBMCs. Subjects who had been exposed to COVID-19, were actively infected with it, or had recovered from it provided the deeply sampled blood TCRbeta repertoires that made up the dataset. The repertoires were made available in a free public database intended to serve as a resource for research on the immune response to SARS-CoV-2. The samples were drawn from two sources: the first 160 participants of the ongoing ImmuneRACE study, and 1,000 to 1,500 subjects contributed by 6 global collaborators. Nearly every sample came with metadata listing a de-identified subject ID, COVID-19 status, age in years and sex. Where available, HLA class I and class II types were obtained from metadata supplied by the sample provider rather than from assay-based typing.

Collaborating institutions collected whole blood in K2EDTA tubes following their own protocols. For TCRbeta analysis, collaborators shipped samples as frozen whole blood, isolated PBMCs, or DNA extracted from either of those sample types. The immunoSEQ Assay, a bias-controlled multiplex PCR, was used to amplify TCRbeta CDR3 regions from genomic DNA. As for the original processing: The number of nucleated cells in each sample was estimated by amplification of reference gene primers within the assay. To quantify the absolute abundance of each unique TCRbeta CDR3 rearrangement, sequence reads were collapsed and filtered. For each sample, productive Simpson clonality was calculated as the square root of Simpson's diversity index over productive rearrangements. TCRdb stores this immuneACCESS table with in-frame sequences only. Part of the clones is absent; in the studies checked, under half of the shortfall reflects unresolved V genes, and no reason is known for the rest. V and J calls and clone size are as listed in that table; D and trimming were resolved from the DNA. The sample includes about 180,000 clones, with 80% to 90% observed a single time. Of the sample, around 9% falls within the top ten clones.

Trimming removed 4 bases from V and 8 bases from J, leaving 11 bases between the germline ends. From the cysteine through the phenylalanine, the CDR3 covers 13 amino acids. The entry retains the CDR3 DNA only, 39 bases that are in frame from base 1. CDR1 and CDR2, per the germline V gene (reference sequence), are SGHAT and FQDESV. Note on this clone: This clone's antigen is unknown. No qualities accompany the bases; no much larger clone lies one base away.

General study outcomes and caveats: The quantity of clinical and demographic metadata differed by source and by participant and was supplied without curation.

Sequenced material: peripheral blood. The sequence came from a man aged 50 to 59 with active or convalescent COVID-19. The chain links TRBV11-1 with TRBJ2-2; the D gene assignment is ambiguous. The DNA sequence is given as TGTGCCAGCAGCTCCCGCCTGGCTGGGGAGCTGTTTTTT. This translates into CASSSRLAGELFF. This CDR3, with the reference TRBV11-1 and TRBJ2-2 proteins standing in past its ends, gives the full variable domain EAEVAQSPRYKITEKSQAVAFWCDPISGHATLYWYRQILGQGPELLVQFQDESVVDDSQLPKDRFSAERLKGVDSTLKIQPAELGDSAMYLCASSSRLAGELFFGEGSRLTVL.